The next 3 T cell receptor beta chains were all read from a single sample in a study of T cells in Graves' hyperthyroidism and ophthalmopathy. TCR beta CDR3 region amplification was performed from RNA transcripts. TCR CDR3 regions were first amplified by RT-PCR with HTBI primers. TCRdb reanalysed the multiplex PCR reads using MiXCR and keeps one entry per CDR3 protein. The table shows approximately 640,000 distinct CDR3 sequences, with 15% to 20% occurring only once. The material sequenced was blood. The receptors originated from a middle-aged man with Graves' hyperthyroidism.

This clonotype was seen more than once but under ten times. The rearrangement links TRBV6-6 to TRBJ1-4; 8 positions agree with TRBD1. Germline V gives CDR1 MNHNY, CDR2 SVGAGI (reference sequence). This CDR3 contains 16 residues. V dropped 2 bases and J dropped 5; count of bases not matched to a gene: 7. CDR3 region: CASSYPHRGENEKLFF. CDR3 bases: TGTGCCAGCAGTTACCCTCACAGGGGGGAGAATGAAAAACTGTTTTTT.

The genes are TRBV7-2 and TRBJ2-3; TRBD2 agrees at 7 bases. CDR1 is SGHTA, CDR2 FQGNSA, per germline. The trim removed 3 bases at V and 5 bases at J, leaving 14 bases unmatched. The CDR3 length is 17 residues. CDR3 DNA: TGTGCCAGCAGCTTTTCCACTCTGCGGGAGTTGGGAGATACGCAGTATTTT. This gives the protein CASSFSTLRELGDTQYF.

Remarks on this clonotype: With a much larger clone just one base away, this may be a read error. The genes are TRBV11-2 and TRBJ1-6; unclear D gene. This CDR3 comprises 14 residues. CDR1 and CDR2 (germline): SGHAT, FQNNGV. The CDR3 here is CASSLVRGGSPPHF. The CDR3 nucleotides are TGTGCCAGCAGCTTAGTCCGGGGTGGGTCACCCCCCCACTTT.